Below, one TCR beta chain is given with its context. The clone's antigen remains unknown. An end of the junction does not agree with germline; a read error may underlie this. Sequencing relied on an Illumina HiSeq 1500. Through fastp at Q25 and MiXCR, TCRdb rebuilt clones from the public reads, retaining in-frame beta chains. Every entry covers one CDR3 protein and lists the most common genes and DNA from its rows. The sample table contains 300,000 to 400,000 distinct CDR3 sequences; only one count was recorded for 9.5% of them. The ten largest make up around 4% of the sample. From the cysteine through the phenylalanine, the CDR3 covers 13 amino acids. CDR3 DNA is the only sequence kept; it has 39 bases, read in frame from the first base. CDR1 LNHNV and CDR2 YYDKDF were looked up in the germline V gene (reference sequence). This record comes from a study of T cell repertoires in cytomegalovirus infection (dated by TCRdb to about 2019). Turning to the overall study: Donor HLA type was relevant to the analysis, because carriage of CMV infection together with the matching HLA type was indicated by public TCR beta signatures. Overall study outcomes, separate from this receptor: The ex vivo response was dominated by HLA-C-restricted CMV-specific TCR beta clonotypes, and the single most frequent clonotype in two of eight donors was supplied by these HLA-C-restricted clonotypes. In both this cohort and an independent approximately 400-donor cohort, the cumulative frequency of public TCR beta family members distinguished carriers of CMV infection plus the relevant HLA type.

The sequence is built from TRBV15 and TRBJ2-3, with a weak D call of TRBD1 (6 bases match). Sample: PBMCs. This clonotype was obtained from a human donor in good health (CMV status not recorded). Some clones in this sample may be carry-over from other donors' samples. The CDR3 sequence is CATSRGLTDTQYF. Here is the DNA: TGTGCCACAAGCAGGGGCCTCACAGATACGCAGTATTTT.